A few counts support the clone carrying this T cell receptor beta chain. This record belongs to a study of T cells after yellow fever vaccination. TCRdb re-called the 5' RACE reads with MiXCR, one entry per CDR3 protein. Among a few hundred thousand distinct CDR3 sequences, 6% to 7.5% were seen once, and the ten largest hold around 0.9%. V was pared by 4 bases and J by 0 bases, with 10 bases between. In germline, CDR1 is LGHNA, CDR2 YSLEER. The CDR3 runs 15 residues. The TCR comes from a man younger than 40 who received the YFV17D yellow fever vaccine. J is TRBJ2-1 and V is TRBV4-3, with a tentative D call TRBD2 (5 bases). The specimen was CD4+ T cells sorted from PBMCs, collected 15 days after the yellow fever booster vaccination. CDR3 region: CASSPRLSSYNEQFF. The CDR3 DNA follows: TGCGCCAGCAGCCCTCGACTAAGCTCCTACAATGAGCAGTTCTTC.